Below are 21 T cell receptor beta chains sequenced from a single sample in a study of blood T cell repertoires in COVID-19 (dated by TCRdb to the early 2020s). Libraries were made using the immunoSEQ multiplex PCR assay. TCRdb stores this immuneACCESS table with in-frame sequences only. Part of the clones is absent; in the studies checked, under half of the shortfall reflects unresolved V genes, and no reason is known for the rest. In all, the sample holds about 250,000 clones, and approximately 79% of those were seen once. Roughly 4.9% of the sample rests with the top ten. What was sequenced was peripheral blood. Source of these receptors: a woman older than 75 with active or convalescent COVID-19.

This chain connects TRBV6-4 to TRBJ1-1; a weak D match, TRBD1 (5 bases). The CDR3 extends over 15 amino acids. V shed 4 bases and J shed 4 bases, with 16 bases lying between them. CDR1 is MRHNA, CDR2 SNTAGT, per germline. The CDR3 sequence: CASSVDAFGGTEAFF. Written as DNA, the CDR3 is TGTGCCAGCAGTGTCGACGCGTTCGGGGGCACTGAAGCTTTCTTT.

For the CDR3, the DNA is TGCGCCAGCAGCGTTCACGGGAATTCAGCTTTCTTT. It specifies CASSVHGNSAFF. The chain carries TRBV5-1 and TRBJ1-1; D remains unclear. The CDR3 length is 12 residues. Germline V lookup: CDR1 SGHRS, CDR2 YFSETQ. Trimming cost V 4 bases and J 10 bases, with 14 bases left between them.

The CDR3 region is CASSLSIQGIEAFF. The CDR3, as DNA: TGTGCCAGCAGTTTATCGATACAGGGGATTGAAGCTTTCTTT. The chain uses TRBV27 and TRBJ1-1, with TRBD1 identical over 7 bases. Germline trimming cut 0 bases from V and 7 bases from J; bases unmatched to any gene: 5. CDR1 is MNHEY and CDR2 is SMNVEV in the germline V gene (reference sequence). This CDR3 has 14 amino acids.

This clone was detected once. The V gene is TRBV5-4, the J gene TRBJ2-2; possibly TRBD2 for D (6 bases). The CDR3 loop spans 15 amino acids. Germline CDR1 SGHNT, CDR2 YYREEE (reference sequence). The germline V and J ends were trimmed by 4 bases and 3 bases, with 13 bases remaining between them. The CDR3 coding sequence is TGTGCCAGCAGCCCTGGGACTTTGTACACCGGGGAGCTGTTTTTT. The encoded protein is CASSPGTLYTGELFF.

Only one count was recorded for this clone. The chain couples TRBV28 to TRBJ2-6; D might be TRBD1 (5 bases). The CDR3 loop spans 17 amino acids. Germline values: CDR1 MDHEN, CDR2 SYDVKM. V lost 5 bases to trimming and J lost 0 bases, with 14 bases between them. The CDR3, as DNA: TGTGCCAGCAGTCCACAAGGGGTATACTCTGGGGCCAACGTCCTGACTTTC. This codes for CASSPQGVYSGANVLTF.

V is TRBV20-1 and J is TRBJ1-2, with TRBD1 matching over 8 bases. CDR1 is DFQATT, CDR2 SNEGSKA, per germline (reference sequence). The CDR3 runs to 11 residues. J lost 10 bases, V lost 4 bases, and 5 bases had no gene match. In DNA form, the CDR3 reads TGCAGTGCTACAGGGGGCGCAGACTACACCTTC. It codes for CSATGGADYTF.

In DNA form, the CDR3 reads TGTGCCAGCAGCAATTTTCACGACAGGGATTCACCCCTCCACTTT. Its protein is CASSNFHDRDSPLHF. V and J are TRBV21-1 and TRBJ1-6; the table names TRBD1, a call not compared with the DNA. TRBV21-1 is a pseudogene locus. The CDR3 extends over 15 amino acids.

V is TRBV28 and J is TRBJ2-3, with TRBD2 matching 9 bases. Unmatched junction bases numbered 7, after V lost 3 bases and J lost 3 bases. The germline V gene encodes CDR1 MDHEN and CDR2 SYDVKM. The CDR3 sequence is 16 residues long. The CDR3 region has the DNA TGTGCCAGCAGTTTGGCCAGCGGGAGGCAGACAGATACGCAGTATTTT. As protein: CASSLASGRQTDTQYF.

Comments on this clone: Other DNA sequences in the same sample also yield this CDR3. CDR3 nucleotide sequence: TGTGCCAGCAGTTATAGGGGGGGATATGGCTACACCTTC. Translated: CASSYRGGYGYTF. V is TRBV6-5 and J is TRBJ1-2, with D tentatively TRBD1 (6 bases). The ends were cut back, 3 bases at V and 5 bases at J, with 10 bases in the middle. The CDR3 consists of 13 residues. The V gene's germline CDR1 is MNHEY and CDR2 SVGAGI.

This CDR3 is CASSQGWQGSYGYTF. CDR3 coding DNA: TGCGCCAGCAGCCAAGGTTGGCAGGGATCCTATGGCTACACCTTC. J is TRBJ1-2 and V is TRBV4-1, with D possibly TRBD1 on 5 matching bases. The CDR3 spans 15 residues. Germline loops: CDR1 MGHRA, CDR2 YSYEKL. Trimming shortened V by 1 base and J by 4 bases, and 13 bases separated the two germline ends.

In its sample, this clone was seen a few times. The same CDR3 arises from other DNA sequences in this sample as well. The chain is built from TRBV18 and TRBJ2-7; D gene unclear. Germline CDR1 reads KGHSH; CDR2 reads LQKENI. V was cut by 3 bases and J by 3 bases, with 3 bases left in between. This CDR3 spans 11 amino acids. Written as DNA, the CDR3 is TGTGCCAGCTCACCCAACTACGAGCAGTACTTC. Protein product: CASSPNYEQYF.

The chain has TRBV11-2 and TRBJ2-2; no firm D call. CDR1 SGHAT and CDR2 FQNNGV come from the germline V gene. The V end was cut by 5 bases, the J end by 6 bases, with 7 bases between. This CDR3 is 12 amino acids long. This CDR3 is CASSPRPGELFF. The CDR3 DNA reads TGTGCCAGCAGCCCCCGTCCCGGGGAGCTGTTTTTT.

The genes are TRBV19 and TRBJ1-2, with D possibly being TRBD1 (5 bases). Germline CDR1 and CDR2: LNHDA and SQIVND (reference sequence). The CDR3 has 13 amino acids. Trimming took 10 bases from V and 2 from J, leaving 14 bases between them. The chain's CDR3 is CATSVPGNYGYTF. The CDR3 region has the DNA TGTGCCACCTCAGTGCCAGGGAACTATGGCTACACCTTC.

The chain employs TRBV5-1 and TRBJ1-4; 7 bases line up with TRBD1. V gave up 4 bases and J gave up 5 bases; unmatched junction bases: 8. The germline V gene has CDR1 SGHRS and CDR2 YFSETQ. The CDR3 covers 15 residues. The CDR3 coding sequence is TGCGCCAGCAGCCGCGGTACAGGGGAGAATGAAAAACTGTTTTTT. Translating gives CASSRGTGENEKLFF.

V usage is TRBV29-1 and J usage is TRBJ1-1, with TRBD1 identical over 7 bases. The CDR3 has 14 residues. With 5 bases clipped from V and 3 bases from J, the junction kept 9 bases outside the gene matches. Per the germline V gene, CDR1 is SQVTM and CDR2 is ANQGSEA. The CDR3 region has the DNA TGCAGCGTTAGGACAGGATTCTATTACACTGAAGCTTTCTTT. Protein: CSVRTGFYYTEAFF.

The chain combines TRBV3-1 (or the pseudogene TRBV3-2) with TRBJ1-1; D is possibly TRBD1 (6 bases). Trimming took 4 bases from V and 4 from J, leaving 13 bases between them. Germline CDR1 is LGHDT and CDR2 is YNNKEL (reference sequence). CDR3 length: 14 amino acids. The CDR3: CASSLRDISTEAFF. The CDR3 DNA reads TGTGCCAGCAGCCTACGGGACATTTCCACTGAAGCTTTCTTT.

The V gene is TRBV4-1, the J gene TRBJ1-2, with 11 bases that match TRBD1. This CDR3 comprises 18 residues. The germline V gene has CDR1 MGHRA and CDR2 YSYEKL. V gave up 0 bases and J gave up 3 bases; unmatched junction bases: 9. The CDR3 sequence is CASSQDFFGDRGDYGYTF. CDR3 nucleotides: TGCGCCAGCAGCCAAGATTTCTTCGGGGACAGGGGGGACTATGGCTACACCTTC.

The chain employs TRBV2 and TRBJ1-4, with no clear D. Germline V gene data show CDR1 as SNHLY and CDR2 as FYNNEI. The CDR3 runs 12 residues. With 3 bases removed from V and 8 bases from J, the gap between germline ends came to 7 bases. The CDR3 DNA reads TGTGCCAGCAGTGAGATGGGCGAAAAACTGTTTTTT. It codes for CASSEMGEKLFF.

The chain recombines TRBV29-1 with TRBJ1-2, with a possible D match to TRBD1 (5 bases). Trimming removed 5 bases at V and 1 base at J, with 11 bases between. This CDR3 region has 13 residues. Per the germline V gene, CDR1 is SQVTM and CDR2 is ANQGSEA. In nucleotides, the CDR3 is TGCAGCGTTCTCCAGGGCCGTAACTATGGCTACACCTTC. Amino acid sequence: CSVLQGRNYGYTF.

The chain recombines TRBV5-1 with TRBJ2-1, with 8 positions matching TRBD2. The CDR3 runs to 14 residues. Germline CDR1 SGHRS, CDR2 YFSETQ. Unmatched junction bases numbered 2, after V lost 2 bases and J lost 4 bases. The CDR3 sequence is CASSLAGEYNEQFF. The CDR3 coding sequence is TGCGCCAGCAGCTTAGCGGGGGAGTACAATGAGCAGTTCTTC.

This chain's CDR3 is CASRPRGNEQYF. CDR3 in DNA: TGTGCCAGCAGACCCAGGGGAAACGAGCAGTACTTC. The rearrangement links TRBV28 to TRBJ2-7; D is possibly TRBD1 (6 bases). Deletions cut 6 bases from V and 5 bases from J, with 11 bases between. The CDR3 runs to 12 residues. Germline-derived CDR1 and CDR2 are MDHEN and SYDVKM.